The rows below give T cell receptor beta chains drawn from one sample of a study of T cells in localized non-small cell lung cancer. Using immunoSEQ multiplex PCR, the repertoire was profiled, and TCRdb retains in-frame clones only, with some absent. Of over 35,000 clones listed, roughly 79% are singletons. Source: peripheral blood mononuclear cells, taken before any cancer treatment. The receptor source for this set is a male donor older than 55 with stage II lung adenocarcinoma. Each CDR3 is given with its conserved first and last residue. The D gene is left open where the match is weak. The size entry is marked missing in some rows and otherwise reads once, few, many or a size class.

j_gene,abundance,d_gene,v_gene,CDR3aa,CDR3nt
TRBJ2-3,-,-,TRBV7-9,CASSLDQGPTQYF,TGTGCCAGCAGCTTAGATCAGGGGCCTACGCAGTATTTT
TRBJ2-1,-,-,TRBV28,CASSLGGTLGEQFF,TGTGCCAGCAGTTTAGGCGGGACCTTGGGGGAGCAGTTCTTC
TRBJ2-3,-,-,TRBV4-1,CASSPSRVRGADTQYF,TGCGCCAGCAGCCCTTCCAGGGTGAGAGGGGCAGATACGCAGTATTTT
TRBJ2-1,-,TRBD2,TRBV19,CASSIGREGRRNEQFF,TGTGCCAGTAGTATCGGGCGGGAGGGCCGACGGAATGAGCAGTTCTTC
TRBJ2-7,-,-,TRBV7-6,CASSFTSATLYEQYF,TGTGCCAGCAGCTTTACCTCGGCCACTCTCTACGAGCAGTACTTC
TRBJ2-7,-,TRBD2,TRBV28,CASSPPGGTYEQYF,TGTGCCAGCAGTCCACCGGGGGGGACCTACGAGCAGTACTTC
TRBJ1-5,-,-,TRBV21-1,CARRTWDRGFNQPQHF,TGTGCCAGAAGGACGTGGGACAGGGGTTTCAATCAGCCCCAGCATTTT
TRBJ1-6,-,-,TRBV6-5,CASTLRSYNSPLHF,TGTGCCAGCACCCTTAGGTCCTATAATTCACCCCTCCACTTT
TRBJ2-7,-,-,TRBV5-1,CASSLGLLAGDEQYF,TGCGCCAGCAGCTTGGGTCTTCTAGCAGGGGACGAGCAGTACTTC
TRBJ1-2,-,-,TRBV18,CASSLPGSMYGYTF,TGTGCCAGCTCACTTCCGGGGTCTATGTATGGCTACACCTTC
TRBJ1-2,-,-,TRBV28,CASSLGIRVYTF,TGTGCCAGCAGTTTAGGGATTCGGGTCTACACCTTC
TRBJ2-4,-,TRBD1,TRBV5-1,CASSPNPTGEGIQYF,TGCGCCAGCAGCCCGAACCCCACAGGGGAAGGCATTCAGTACTTC
TRBJ1-3,-,-,TRBV10-3,CAISDILGNTIYF,TGTGCCATCAGTGACATTTTGGGAAACACCATATATTTT
TRBJ2-7,once,TRBD2,TRBV27,CASSLLAGDGYEQYF,TGTGCCAGCAGTTTACTAGCGGGAGATGGGTACGAGCAGTACTTC
TRBJ1-5,medium-sized,-,TRBV6-5,CASSPGGSNQPQHF,TGTGCCAGCAGCCCGGGGGGTAGCAATCAGCCCCAGCATTTT
TRBJ2-7,-,TRBD1,TRBV28,CASSGQGVLSYEQYF,TGTGCCAGCAGTGGACAGGGGGTACTGTCCTACGAGCAGTACTTC
TRBJ2-1,-,TRBD1,TRBV30,CAFLRQGSYNEQFF,TGTGCCTTCCTCAGACAGGGCTCCTACAATGAGCAGTTCTTC
TRBJ2-2,-,-,TRBV5-1,CASYEGGSAGELFF,TGCGCCAGCTACGAAGGGGGGTCCGCTGGGGAGCTGTTTTTT
TRBJ2-1,-,-,TRBV7-2,CASSDLRGEQFF,TGTGCCAGCAGCGATCTTAGGGGTGAGCAGTTCTTC
TRBJ1-2,-,-,TRBV28,CASSLGFYGYTF,TGTGCCAGCAGTTTAGGTTTCTATGGCTACACCTTC
TRBJ1-4,-,TRBD1,TRBV10-3,CAISPGQGGEKLFF,TGTGCCATCAGCCCAGGACAGGGTGGTGAAAAACTGTTTTTT
TRBJ2-5,once,-,TRBV11-3,CASSLGVQGYQETQYF,TGTGCCAGCAGCTTAGGGGTACAGGGTTACCAAGAGACCCAGTACTTC
TRBJ2-5,-,-,TRBV19,CASSIRETQYF,TGTGCCAGTAGTATCAGGGAGACCCAGTACTTC
TRBJ1-2,-,TRBD1,TRBV6-1,CASSELGGTGGDGYTF,TGTGCCAGCAGTGAACTGGGAGGGACAGGGGGCGATGGCTACACCTTC